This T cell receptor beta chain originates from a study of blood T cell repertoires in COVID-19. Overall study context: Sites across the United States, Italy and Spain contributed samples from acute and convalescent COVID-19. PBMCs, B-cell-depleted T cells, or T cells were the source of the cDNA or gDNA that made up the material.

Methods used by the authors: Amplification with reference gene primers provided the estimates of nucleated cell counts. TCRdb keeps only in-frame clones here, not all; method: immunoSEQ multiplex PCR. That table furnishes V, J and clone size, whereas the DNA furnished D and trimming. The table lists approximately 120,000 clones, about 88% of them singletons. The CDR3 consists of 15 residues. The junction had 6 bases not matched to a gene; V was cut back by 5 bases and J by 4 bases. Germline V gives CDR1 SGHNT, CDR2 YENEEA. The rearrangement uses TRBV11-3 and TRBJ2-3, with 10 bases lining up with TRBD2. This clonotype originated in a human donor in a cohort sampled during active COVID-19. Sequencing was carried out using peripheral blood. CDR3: CASSVSGGAPDTQYF. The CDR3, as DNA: TGTGCCAGCAGCGTCAGCGGGGGGGCCCCAGATACGCAGTATTTT. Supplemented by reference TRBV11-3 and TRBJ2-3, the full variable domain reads EAGVVQSPRYKIIEKKQPVAFWCNPISGHNTLYWYLQNLGQGPELLIRYENEEAVDDSQLPKDRFSAERLKGVDSTLKIQPAELGDSAVYLCASSVSGGAPDTQYFGPGTRLTVL.